A selection of T cell receptor beta chains follows, all from one sample in a study of cytomegalovirus exposure and HLA in healthy donors. TCRdb's copy holds only in-frame clones and misses some; the assay was immunoSEQ multiplex PCR. The sample yields some 160,000 clones, over 65% seen once. Sequenced sample: PBMCs. The receptors here all came from a man between 60 and 70 years old in good health and CMV-seronegative. Both conserved end residues are part of each CDR3. The order of the fields is D gene, V gene, J gene, clone size, CDR3 DNA, CDR3 protein. A D gene is named only where the DNA matches it firmly. Only some rows state a clone size, as once, few, many or a class for expanded clones.

d_gene: TRBD2; v_gene: TRBV11-2; j_gene: TRBJ2-1; abundance: NA; CDR3nt: TGTGCCAGCAGCTTTCGAAGGGCTAGCGGGGATTACAATGAGCAGTTCTTC; CDR3aa: CASSFRRASGDYNEQFF
d_gene: TRBD1; v_gene: TRBV2; j_gene: TRBJ2-4; abundance: NA; CDR3nt: TGTGCCAGCATCCAACAGGGGGGATGGGGTACCAAAAACATTCAGTACTTC; CDR3aa: CASIQQGGWGTKNIQYF
d_gene: NA; v_gene: TRBV29-1; j_gene: TRBJ2-5; abundance: NA; CDR3nt: TGCAGCGTTTTGTCGGTAGGACAGCCTCAAGAGACCCAGTACTTC; CDR3aa: CSVLSVGQPQETQYF
d_gene: TRBD2; v_gene: TRBV7-9; j_gene: TRBJ2-7; abundance: once; CDR3nt: TGTGCCAGCAGCTTAGCGACTAGCGGGAGTTACGAGCAGTACTTC; CDR3aa: CASSLATSGSYEQYF
d_gene: NA; v_gene: TRBV7-4; j_gene: TRBJ1-5; abundance: NA; CDR3nt: TGTGCCAGCAGCTGCCGGGACACGAGCAATCAGCCCCAGCATTTT; CDR3aa: CASSCRDTSNQPQHF
d_gene: NA; v_gene: TRBV18; j_gene: TRBJ1-1; abundance: once; CDR3nt: TGTGCCAGCTCACCAGAGGGATCGGACACTGAAGCTTTCTTT; CDR3aa: CASSPEGSDTEAFF
d_gene: TRBD1; v_gene: TRBV27; j_gene: TRBJ2-1; abundance: once; CDR3nt: TGTGCCAGCACCTTTGGGACAGGCGGTGAGCAGTTCTTC; CDR3aa: CASTFGTGGEQFF
d_gene: NA; v_gene: TRBV18; j_gene: TRBJ1-1; abundance: NA; CDR3nt: TGTGCCAGCTCACCTTTAGCTATGAACACTGAAGCTTTCTTT; CDR3aa: CASSPLAMNTEAFF
d_gene: NA; v_gene: TRBV14; j_gene: TRBJ1-1; abundance: NA; CDR3nt: TGTGCCAGCAGCCAAGATCCGCGGATAAACACTGAAGCTTTCTTT; CDR3aa: CASSQDPRINTEAFF
d_gene: NA; v_gene: TRBV6-1; j_gene: TRBJ2-7; abundance: NA; CDR3nt: TGTGCCAGCAGTGATAATTACGAGCAGTACTTC; CDR3aa: CASSDNYEQYF
d_gene: TRBD1; v_gene: TRBV5-1; j_gene: TRBJ2-5; abundance: NA; CDR3nt: TGCGCCAGCAGCGCCGGGGACAGGGAATCACAAGAGACCCAGTACTTC; CDR3aa: CASSAGDRESQETQYF
d_gene: NA; v_gene: TRBV7-2; j_gene: TRBJ2-2; abundance: NA; CDR3nt: TGTGCCAGCAGCCCGGGATCGGACGGGGAGCTGTTTTTT; CDR3aa: CASSPGSDGELFF
d_gene: TRBD2; v_gene: TRBV5-1; j_gene: TRBJ2-7; abundance: NA; CDR3nt: TGCGCCAGCAGAGGGACTAGCGGGAGCGACGAGCAGTACTTC; CDR3aa: CASRGTSGSDEQYF
d_gene: TRBD1; v_gene: TRBV18; j_gene: TRBJ1-1; abundance: NA; CDR3nt: TGTGCCAGCTCACGGGGACAGGATGAAGCTTTCTTT; CDR3aa: CASSRGQDEAFF
d_gene: NA; v_gene: TRBV28; j_gene: TRBJ1-5; abundance: NA; CDR3nt: TGTGCCAGCAGTTTAGACAGCAATCAGCCCCAGAATTTT; CDR3aa: CASSLDSNQPQNF
d_gene: NA; v_gene: TRBV5-4; j_gene: TRBJ2-2; abundance: NA; CDR3nt: TGTGCCAGCAGCTTCGTTTCCAGCGGGGAGCTGTTTTTT; CDR3aa: CASSFVSSGELFF
d_gene: NA; v_gene: TRBV5-1; j_gene: TRBJ2-7; abundance: once; CDR3nt: TGCGCCAGCAGCAACAACAAGTACGAGCAGTACTTC; CDR3aa: CASSNNKYEQYF
d_gene: NA; v_gene: TRBV30; j_gene: TRBJ1-5; abundance: NA; CDR3nt: TGTGCCTGGAATAACGGGTACAATCAGCCCCAGCATTTT; CDR3aa: CAWNNGYNQPQHF
d_gene: NA; v_gene: TRBV29-1; j_gene: TRBJ1-5; abundance: once; CDR3nt: TGCAGCGTTGATGGGGGCGGGAGCAATCAGCCCCAGCATTTT; CDR3aa: CSVDGGGSNQPQHF
d_gene: NA; v_gene: TRBV5-5; j_gene: TRBJ2-2; abundance: NA; CDR3nt: TGTGCCAGCAGCTTGGCTACCGGGGAGCTGTTTTTT; CDR3aa: CASSLATGELFF
d_gene: NA; v_gene: TRBV10-3; j_gene: TRBJ2-2; abundance: NA; CDR3nt: TGTGCCATCAGCCCGGGGACATTATATACCGGGGAGCTGTTTTTT; CDR3aa: CAISPGTLYTGELFF
d_gene: TRBD2; v_gene: TRBV4-3; j_gene: TRBJ2-7; abundance: NA; CDR3nt: TGCGCCAGCAGCCCCATGTGGGGAGGGGCGGCCGACGAGCAGTACTTC; CDR3aa: CASSPMWGGAADEQYF